The 17 T cell receptor beta chains listed next were all sequenced from one sample in a study of blood T cell repertoires in COVID-19. TCRdb keeps only in-frame clones here, not all; method: immunoSEQ multiplex PCR. The sample consists of approximately 320,000 clones, about 88% of them appearing once. Input material: PBMCs or T cells enriched from blood (not recorded which). All receptors come from a man aged 55 to 70 who had recovered from COVID-19.

The chain links TRBV7-9 to TRBJ2-1; D might be TRBD1 (5 bases). This CDR3 spans 10 amino acids. Germline V gene lookup returns CDR1 SEHNR and CDR2 FQNEAQ (reference sequence). V gave up 8 bases and J gave up 15 bases, with 14 bases separating them. DNA of the CDR3: TGTGCCAGCTCAGGGATCAGCCCGTTCTTC. This encodes CASSGISPFF.

This clone was picked up a small number of times. The chain carries TRBV18 and TRBJ1-2; 11 nucleotides align to TRBD1. V gave up 3 bases and J gave up 5 bases; unmatched junction bases: 5. The germline gives CDR1 KGHSH, CDR2 LQKENI. The CDR3 runs to 15 residues. The CDR3 is CASSPGQGDSYGYTF. CDR3 nucleotides: TGTGCCAGCTCACCGGGACAGGGGGACAGTTATGGCTACACCTTC.

This chain uses TRBV3-1 (or the pseudogene TRBV3-2) with TRBJ1-4, with D unclear. From germline, CDR1 is LGHDT and CDR2 YNNKEL (reference sequence). V gave up 2 bases and J gave up 5 bases, with 12 bases separating them. The CDR3 consists of 15 residues. In DNA, the CDR3 is TGTGCCAGCAGCCAACCCAGGATAGGAAATGAAAAACTGTTTTTT. It is translated as CASSQPRIGNEKLFF.

The rearrangement joins TRBV11-2 to TRBJ2-7, with D unclear. CDR1 and CDR2 (germline): SGHAT, FQNNGV. The CDR3 runs to 15 residues. V lost 0 bases and J 3 bases, leaving 12 bases between the germline ends. The DNA of the CDR3 is TGTGCCAGCAGCTTAGATCTGCTAAATAGCTACGAGCAGTACTTC. Amino acids: CASSLDLLNSYEQYF.

The chain employs TRBV4-1 and TRBJ2-6; 8 bases fit TRBD1. The CDR3 is 20 amino acids. V gave up 4 bases and J gave up 0 bases; unmatched junction bases: 14. In germline, CDR1 is MGHRA, CDR2 YSYEKL. The CDR3 DNA reads TGCGCCAGCAGCCGAACGCCCCGGGACAGGCCCCTCTCTGGGGCCAACGTCCTGACTTTC. Residues: CASSRTPRDRPLSGANVLTF.

V usage is TRBV9 and J usage is TRBJ1-4; D possibly corresponds to TRBD1 (6 bases). Germline V lookup: CDR1 SGDLS, CDR2 YYNGEE. The CDR3 is 16 amino acids. The germline V and J ends were trimmed by 4 bases and 4 bases, with 17 bases remaining between them. CDR3 protein: CASSPWGGLFNEKLFF. The CDR3, as DNA: TGTGCCAGCAGCCCTTGGGGGGGGCTGTTTAATGAAAAACTGTTTTTT.

The gene calls are TRBV7-9 and TRBJ1-2; D is perhaps TRBD1 (5 bases). V lost 0 bases to trimming and J lost 3 bases, with 11 bases between them. CDR3 length equals 15 residues. Germline V lookup: CDR1 SEHNR, CDR2 FQNEAQ (reference sequence). The CDR3 reads CASSLAVGGDYGYTF. The CDR3 bases are TGTGCCAGCAGCTTAGCCGTAGGAGGGGACTATGGCTACACCTTC.

V usage is TRBV29-1 and J usage is TRBJ2-5; D unresolved. Trimming took off 0 bases at V and 3 bases at J, with 11 bases between the two ends. There are 14 residues in the CDR3. Germline V lookup: CDR1 SQVTM, CDR2 ANQGSEA. For the CDR3, the DNA is TGCAGCGTTGAAGATCTTAACCCTAAAGAGACCCAGTACTTC. It translates to CSVEDLNPKETQYF.

The V call is TRBV19, the J call TRBJ1-5; 9 nucleotides line up with TRBD1. The CDR3 contains 15 residues. From germline, CDR1 is LNHDA and CDR2 SQIVND (reference sequence). After removal of 4 bases from V and 3 bases from J, the junction contained 4 bases not matched to a gene. In nucleotides, the CDR3 is TGTGCCAGTAGTACGGGACAGGGATTCAATCAGCCCCAGCATTTT. This sequence encodes CASSTGQGFNQPQHF.

The genes are TRBV18 and TRBJ2-1, with 8 bases identical to TRBD2. Germline values: CDR1 KGHSH, CDR2 LQKENI. Trimming at V came to 1 base and at J to 6 bases, leaving 8 bases not matched to a gene. There are 16 residues in the CDR3. CDR3 coding DNA: TGTGCCAGCTCACCACTAACCCGGGGGGGCGTCAATGAGCAGTTCTTC. Encoded protein: CASSPLTRGGVNEQFF.

The chain uses TRBV4-3 and TRBJ2-1, with TRBD2 identical over 13 bases. The CDR3 contains 21 residues. The germline CDR1 and CDR2 sequences are LGHNA and YSLEER. The V and J ends lost 0 bases and 5 bases, in that order; junction bases with no gene match: 16. CDR3 coding DNA: TGCGCCAGCAGCCAAGATCAACACCTACTAGCGGGGGGGCAGTGGGACAATGAGCAGTTCTTC. Translated, it gives CASSQDQHLLAGGQWDNEQFF.

As to this clone: The sample has other DNA sequences that encode this CDR3 too. The V gene is TRBV7-8, the J gene TRBJ2-5, with TRBD2 identical over 12 bases. With V trimmed by 5 bases and J by 1 base, 2 bases remained unmatched. The CDR3 has 15 amino acids. Per the germline V gene, CDR1 is SGHVS and CDR2 is FQNEAQ. CDR3 sequence: CASSRTSGTQETQYF. For the CDR3, the DNA is TGTGCCAGCAGCAGGACTAGCGGGACCCAAGAGACCCAGTACTTC.

This chain connects TRBV3-1 (or the pseudogene TRBV3-2) to TRBJ2-1; a weak D match, TRBD2 (6 bases). The CDR3 extends over 14 amino acids. Germline loops: CDR1 LGHDT, CDR2 YNNKEL (reference sequence). V was clipped by 1 base and J by 10 bases, with 14 bases between them. CDR3 nucleotide sequence: TGTGCCAGCAGCCAAGGGCTAGCGTTAGAAGAGCAGTTCTTC. Translated: CASSQGLALEEQFF.

The rearrangement joins TRBV10-3 to TRBJ2-7, with 7 nucleotides matching TRBD2. The germline V gene encodes CDR1 ENHRY and CDR2 SYGVKD. The ends lost 4 bases at V and 10 bases at J; junction bases unmatched: 7. The CDR3 length is 12 residues. The CDR3 coding sequence is TGTGCCATCAGTGGGGGGAGGGTGGACCAGTACTTC. Translating it yields CAISGGRVDQYF.

The V and J genes are TRBV3-1 (or the pseudogene TRBV3-2) and TRBJ2-6; 7 bases map to TRBD1. This CDR3 spans 18 amino acids. V shed 1 base and J 2 bases; nucleotides not matched to a gene: 8. The V gene's germline CDR1 is LGHDT and CDR2 YNNKEL (reference sequence). The CDR3, as DNA: TGTGCCAGCAGCCAAGCTCCTAACAGGGGACCTGGGGCCAACGTCCTGACTTTC. It specifies CASSQAPNRGPGANVLTF.

Here the CDR3 DNA reads TGTGCCAGCAGTCCCCCGGGACTAGCGGGGATCACAGATACGCAGTATTTT. Translating it yields CASSPPGLAGITDTQYF. The chain carries TRBV6-2 or TRBV6-3 and TRBJ2-3; 13 bases fit TRBD2. With 5 bases clipped from V and 2 bases from J, the junction kept 7 bases outside the gene matches. Germline lookup yields CDR1 MNHEY and CDR2 SVGEGT. The CDR3 length is 17 residues.

V is TRBV14 and J is TRBJ2-7; the D gene is possibly TRBD1 (6 bases). The CDR3 contains 14 residues. Trimming left V 3 bases short and J 3 bases short, with 12 bases between. Per the germline V gene, CDR1 is SGHDN and CDR2 is FVKESK. The CDR3 here is CASSQKTGRYEQYF. CDR3 DNA: TGTGCCAGCAGCCAGAAGACAGGCCGCTACGAGCAGTACTTC.